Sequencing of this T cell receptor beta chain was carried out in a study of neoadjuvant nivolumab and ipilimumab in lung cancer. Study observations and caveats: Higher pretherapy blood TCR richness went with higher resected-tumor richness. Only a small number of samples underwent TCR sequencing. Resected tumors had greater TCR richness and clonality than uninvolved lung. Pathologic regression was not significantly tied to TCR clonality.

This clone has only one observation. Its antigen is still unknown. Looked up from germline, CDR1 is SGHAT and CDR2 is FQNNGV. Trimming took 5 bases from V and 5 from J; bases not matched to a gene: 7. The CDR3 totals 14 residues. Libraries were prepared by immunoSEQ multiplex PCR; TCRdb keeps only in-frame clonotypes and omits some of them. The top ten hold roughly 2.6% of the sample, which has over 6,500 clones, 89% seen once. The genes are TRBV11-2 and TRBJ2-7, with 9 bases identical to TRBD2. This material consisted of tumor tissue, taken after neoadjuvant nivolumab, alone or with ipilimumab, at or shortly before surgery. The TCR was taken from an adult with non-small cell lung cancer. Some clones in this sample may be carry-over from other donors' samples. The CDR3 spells CASSVSGSRDEQYF. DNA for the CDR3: TGTGCCAGCAGCGTTAGCGGGAGCAGGGACGAGCAGTACTTC.